This is a list of T cell receptor beta chains from one sample in a study of a mutant IDH1 vaccine in newly diagnosed glioma. Repertoires were generated with immunoSEQ multiplex PCR, while TCRdb's copy carries only in-frame clones and drops some. This table holds 30,000 to 35,000 clones, about nine tenths found once. These TCRs' antigens remain unknown. Sequencing was performed on PBMCs, taken from a glioma patient whose treatment included an IDH1 peptide vaccine. These receptors all stem from a man in his forties with glioma. The CDR3 runs from the conserved cysteine through the conserved F or W. Fields, in order: V gene, D gene, J gene, clone size, CDR3 protein, CDR3 DNA. The D gene is left open where the match is weak. A clone size is listed for some rows: how often the clone was seen (once, few, many), or a class if it is expanded.

V gene: TRBV9; D gene: -; J gene: TRBJ2-7; clone size: -; CDR3 protein: CASSVDGSPSSSYEQYF; CDR3 DNA: TGTGCCAGCAGCGTAGACGGTAGCCCTTCGAGCTCCTACGAGCAGTACTTC
V gene: TRBV5-1; D gene: -; J gene: TRBJ2-5; clone size: -; CDR3 protein: CASSLQETQYF; CDR3 DNA: TGCGCCAGCAGCCTACAAGAGACCCAGTACTTC
V gene: TRBV5-5; D gene: -; J gene: TRBJ1-1; clone size: -; CDR3 protein: CASSFNPAEAFF; CDR3 DNA: TGTGCCAGCAGCTTTAACCCGGCTGAAGCTTTCTTT
V gene: TRBV7-8; D gene: TRBD2; J gene: TRBJ2-1; clone size: -; CDR3 protein: CASSFGLAGRNEQFF; CDR3 DNA: TGTGCCAGCAGCTTCGGACTAGCGGGGCGCAATGAGCAGTTCTTC
V gene: TRBV5-1; D gene: -; J gene: TRBJ1-5; clone size: -; CDR3 protein: CASREGVYSNQPQHF; CDR3 DNA: TGCGCCAGCAGGGAGGGGGTTTATAGCAATCAGCCCCAGCATTTT
V gene: TRBV5-1; D gene: -; J gene: TRBJ1-3; clone size: -; CDR3 protein: CASSLGWGSSGNTIYF; CDR3 DNA: TGCGCCAGCAGCTTAGGTTGGGGTTCATCCGGAAACACCATATATTTT
V gene: TRBV9; D gene: -; J gene: TRBJ1-2; clone size: -; CDR3 protein: CASSAILSYGYTF; CDR3 DNA: TGTGCCAGCAGCGCGATCCTCAGCTATGGCTACACCTTC
V gene: TRBV5-8; D gene: -; J gene: TRBJ2-3; clone size: -; CDR3 protein: CASSPGLVAGQDITDTQYF; CDR3 DNA: TGTGCCAGCAGCCCCGGGCTCGTAGCGGGACAGGATATCACAGATACGCAGTATTTT
V gene: TRBV14; D gene: -; J gene: TRBJ2-7; clone size: -; CDR3 protein: CASSQGITTASYEQYF; CDR3 DNA: TGTGCCAGCAGCCAAGGAATTACGACGGCCTCCTACGAGCAGTACTTC
V gene: TRBV7-2; D gene: -; J gene: TRBJ1-5; clone size: -; CDR3 protein: CASSLRGNQPQHF; CDR3 DNA: TGTGCCAGCAGCTTACGTGGCAATCAGCCCCAGCATTTT
V gene: TRBV29-1; D gene: -; J gene: TRBJ2-5; clone size: -; CDR3 protein: CSADRSQETQYF; CDR3 DNA: TGCAGCGCTGACCGCAGCCAAGAGACCCAGTACTTC
V gene: TRBV5-1; D gene: TRBD1; J gene: TRBJ2-7; clone size: -; CDR3 protein: CASRPPGRGPQEQYF; CDR3 DNA: TGCGCCAGCAGACCCCCGGGCAGGGGGCCGCAAGAGCAGTACTTC
V gene: TRBV10-3; D gene: -; J gene: TRBJ2-2; clone size: once; CDR3 protein: CAISATGEGGELFF; CDR3 DNA: TGTGCCATCAGTGCGACAGGGGAGGGCGGGGAGCTGTTTTTT
V gene: TRBV5-4; D gene: TRBD1; J gene: TRBJ2-5; clone size: -; CDR3 protein: CASSLGGQGGETQYF; CDR3 DNA: TGTGCCAGCAGCTTGGGGGGACAGGGCGGAGAGACCCAGTACTTC
V gene: TRBV5-1; D gene: -; J gene: TRBJ2-2; clone size: -; CDR3 protein: CASSLGSWTSGSELFF; CDR3 DNA: TGCGCCAGCAGCTTGGGAAGTTGGACGTCGGGGTCGGAGCTGTTTTTT
V gene: TRBV6-6; D gene: -; J gene: TRBJ1-6; clone size: -; CDR3 protein: CASSKGLSSYNSPLHF; CDR3 DNA: TGTGCCAGCAGTAAAGGGTTAAGCTCCTATAATTCACCCCTCCACTTT
V gene: TRBV5-1; D gene: -; J gene: TRBJ2-1; clone size: -; CDR3 protein: CASRKSPGYDSYNEQFF; CDR3 DNA: TGCGCCAGCAGAAAATCCCCAGGGTATGATAGCTACAATGAGCAGTTCTTC
V gene: TRBV5-6; D gene: -; J gene: TRBJ2-6; clone size: -; CDR3 protein: CASSRIVSFAPGANVLTF; CDR3 DNA: TGTGCCAGCAGCCGGATTGTGTCTTTTGCCCCTGGGGCCAACGTCCTGACTTTC
V gene: TRBV10-2; D gene: -; J gene: TRBJ1-4; clone size: -; CDR3 protein: CASSSEDATNEKLFF; CDR3 DNA: TGCGCCAGCAGTTCTGAAGATGCAACTAATGAAAAACTGTTTTTT
V gene: TRBV9; D gene: -; J gene: TRBJ2-7; clone size: -; CDR3 protein: CASTRDGTNYEQYF; CDR3 DNA: TGTGCCAGCACCCGTGACGGGACCAACTACGAGCAGTACTTC
V gene: TRBV19; D gene: TRBD1; J gene: TRBJ1-6; clone size: once; CDR3 protein: CASSIRQGQDSPLHF; CDR3 DNA: TGTGCCAGTAGTATACGACAGGGACAGGATTCACCCCTCCACTTT
V gene: TRBV19; D gene: TRBD1; J gene: TRBJ1-5; clone size: -; CDR3 protein: CASSRPPGQIHQPQHF; CDR3 DNA: TGTGCCAGTAGTAGACCCCCGGGACAGATACATCAGCCCCAGCATTTT
V gene: TRBV11-3; D gene: TRBD1; J gene: TRBJ2-2; clone size: -; CDR3 protein: CASSFSRTGYTGELFF; CDR3 DNA: TGTGCCAGCAGCTTCTCCCGGACAGGGTACACCGGGGAGCTGTTTTTT
V gene: TRBV28; D gene: TRBD2; J gene: TRBJ2-7; clone size: -; CDR3 protein: CASSFPPLSGEHEQYF; CDR3 DNA: TGTGCCAGCAGTTTCCCCCCGTTAAGCGGGGAGCACGAGCAGTACTTC
V gene: TRBV27; D gene: -; J gene: TRBJ2-2; clone size: -; CDR3 protein: CASSLGSGELFF; CDR3 DNA: TGTGCCAGCAGTTTGGGGAGCGGGGAGCTGTTTTTT
V gene: TRBV15; D gene: -; J gene: TRBJ2-1; clone size: -; CDR3 protein: CATSGDSSYNEQFF; CDR3 DNA: TGTGCCACCAGCGGCGACAGTTCCTACAATGAGCAGTTCTTC
V gene: TRBV18; D gene: -; J gene: TRBJ1-2; clone size: -; CDR3 protein: CASSTTLTSGGYTF; CDR3 DNA: TGTGCCAGCTCAACCACGCTCACCTCGGGCGGCTACACCTTC
V gene: TRBV7-9; D gene: -; J gene: TRBJ2-7; clone size: -; CDR3 protein: CASSFRDKSYEQYF; CDR3 DNA: TGTGCCAGCAGCTTCCGGGACAAGTCCTACGAGCAGTACTTC
V gene: TRBV6-1; D gene: -; J gene: TRBJ2-1; clone size: few; CDR3 protein: CASSEARAGTNEQFF; CDR3 DNA: TGTGCCAGCAGTGAAGCCCGGGCAGGTACCAATGAGCAGTTCTTC
V gene: TRBV15; D gene: -; J gene: TRBJ2-2; clone size: -; CDR3 protein: CATSRVPTGELFF; CDR3 DNA: TGTGCCACCAGCAGAGTCCCCACCGGGGAGCTGTTTTTT
V gene: TRBV2; D gene: TRBD2; J gene: TRBJ2-3; clone size: -; CDR3 protein: CASKLGGGYTDTQYF; CDR3 DNA: TGTGCCAGCAAGCTGGGCGGGGGGTACACAGATACGCAGTATTTT
V gene: TRBV28; D gene: -; J gene: TRBJ2-2; clone size: -; CDR3 protein: CASTIGAANTGELFF; CDR3 DNA: TGTGCCAGCACCATCGGGGCAGCAAACACCGGGGAGCTGTTTTTT
V gene: TRBV28; D gene: -; J gene: TRBJ2-2; clone size: once; CDR3 protein: CASNLEGPSNTGELFF; CDR3 DNA: TGTGCCAGCAATTTGGAAGGGCCGAGTAACACCGGGGAGCTGTTTTTT
V gene: TRBV19; D gene: -; J gene: TRBJ1-5; clone size: -; CDR3 protein: CATRTGNQPQHF; CDR3 DNA: TGTGCCACCCGGACGGGTAATCAGCCCCAGCATTTT
V gene: TRBV2; D gene: -; J gene: TRBJ2-7; clone size: -; CDR3 protein: CASGPNEQYF; CDR3 DNA: TGTGCCAGTGGACCCAACGAGCAGTACTTC
V gene: TRBV7-9; D gene: TRBD1; J gene: TRBJ1-2; clone size: -; CDR3 protein: CASSLALQGAVGGYTF; CDR3 DNA: TGTGCCAGCAGCTTAGCTCTACAGGGGGCGGTAGGCGGCTACACCTTC
V gene: TRBV11-3; D gene: TRBD2; J gene: TRBJ2-3; clone size: -; CDR3 protein: CASSPGEGGDTQYF; CDR3 DNA: TGTGCCAGCAGCCCGGGGGAGGGTGGAGATACGCAGTATTTT
V gene: TRBV6-5; D gene: TRBD1; J gene: TRBJ1-1; clone size: -; CDR3 protein: CASSYSPTGDTEAFF; CDR3 DNA: TGTGCCAGCAGTTACTCTCCGACAGGGGACACTGAAGCTTTCTTT
V gene: TRBV7-9; D gene: TRBD2; J gene: TRBJ2-1; clone size: -; CDR3 protein: CASSLGPGGEQFF; CDR3 DNA: TGTGCCAGCAGCTTAGGACCGGGAGGTGAGCAGTTCTTC
V gene: TRBV7-2; D gene: -; J gene: TRBJ1-2; clone size: -; CDR3 protein: CASSLASTGFHYGYTF; CDR3 DNA: TGTGCCAGCAGCTTAGCGAGTACCGGGTTTCACTATGGCTACACCTTC
V gene: TRBV4-1; D gene: -; J gene: TRBJ1-2; clone size: -; CDR3 protein: CASSPNSGGRNYGYTF; CDR3 DNA: TGCGCCAGCAGCCCCAATTCGGGGGGGCGGAACTATGGCTACACCTTC
V gene: TRBV7-9; D gene: TRBD1; J gene: TRBJ2-4; clone size: -; CDR3 protein: CASSWDRGAKNIQYF; CDR3 DNA: TGTGCCAGCAGCTGGGACAGGGGGGCCAAAAACATTCAGTACTTC
V gene: TRBV7-9; D gene: -; J gene: TRBJ2-1; clone size: -; CDR3 protein: CASSFQTNNEQFF; CDR3 DNA: TGTGCCAGCAGCTTCCAGACAAACAATGAGCAGTTCTTC
V gene: TRBV5-1; D gene: -; J gene: TRBJ1-6; clone size: -; CDR3 protein: CASSLTAGAGSYNSPLHF; CDR3 DNA: TGCGCCAGCAGCTTGACGGCGGGGGCGGGCTCCTATAATTCACCCCTCCACTTT
V gene: TRBV19; D gene: TRBD1; J gene: TRBJ2-1; clone size: once; CDR3 protein: CASSIGGTVNNEQFF; CDR3 DNA: TGTGCCAGTAGTATAGGAGGGACAGTTAATAATGAGCAGTTCTTC
V gene: TRBV11-2; D gene: -; J gene: TRBJ2-7; clone size: -; CDR3 protein: CASSFESVDTYEQYF; CDR3 DNA: TGTGCCAGCAGCTTTGAATCCGTGGATACCTACGAGCAGTACTTC
V gene: TRBV18; D gene: TRBD2; J gene: TRBJ2-7; clone size: -; CDR3 protein: CASSPSGSYEQYF; CDR3 DNA: TGTGCCAGCTCACCGAGCGGGAGCTACGAGCAGTACTTC
V gene: TRBV7-2; D gene: -; J gene: TRBJ2-7; clone size: -; CDR3 protein: CASSLAGPSREQYF; CDR3 DNA: TGTGCCAGCAGCTTAGCGGGGCCTAGCCGCGAGCAGTACTTC
V gene: TRBV18; D gene: -; J gene: TRBJ2-1; clone size: -; CDR3 protein: CASSPEGYEQFF; CDR3 DNA: TGTGCCAGCTCCCCAGAGGGGTATGAGCAGTTCTTC
V gene: TRBV5-1; D gene: TRBD2; J gene: TRBJ2-1; clone size: few; CDR3 protein: CASSWTGTSGYNEQFF; CDR3 DNA: TGCGCCAGCAGCTGGACCGGGACTAGCGGCTACAATGAGCAGTTCTTC
V gene: TRBV4-3; D gene: TRBD2; J gene: TRBJ2-1; clone size: -; CDR3 protein: CASSFEGLAGDDEQFF; CDR3 DNA: TGCGCCAGCAGTTTCGAGGGACTAGCGGGAGACGATGAGCAGTTCTTC
V gene: TRBV28; D gene: TRBD1; J gene: TRBJ1-1; clone size: -; CDR3 protein: CASSGQGIGTEAFF; CDR3 DNA: TGTGCCAGCAGTGGACAGGGGATTGGCACTGAAGCTTTCTTT
V gene: TRBV2; D gene: -; J gene: TRBJ1-5; clone size: -; CDR3 protein: CASRRDNQPQHF; CDR3 DNA: TGTGCCAGCAGGAGAGACAATCAGCCCCAGCATTTT
V gene: TRBV27; D gene: -; J gene: TRBJ2-6; clone size: -; CDR3 protein: CASSFSPEEANVLTF; CDR3 DNA: TGTGCCAGCAGTTTTTCGCCAGAAGAGGCCAACGTCCTGACTTTC
V gene: TRBV10-3; D gene: -; J gene: TRBJ1-1; clone size: once; CDR3 protein: CAKKETANTEAFF; CDR3 DNA: TGTGCCAAGAAGGAGACGGCGAACACTGAAGCTTTCTTT
V gene: TRBV6-5; D gene: -; J gene: TRBJ1-5; clone size: -; CDR3 protein: CASSYGGLGMPQHF; CDR3 DNA: TGTGCCAGCAGTTACGGGGGGCTGGGGATGCCCCAGCATTTT
V gene: TRBV19; D gene: -; J gene: TRBJ2-6; clone size: -; CDR3 protein: CASSMRGSSGANVLTF; CDR3 DNA: TGTGCCAGTAGTATGAGGGGGAGCTCTGGGGCCAACGTCCTGACTTTC
V gene: TRBV28; D gene: -; J gene: TRBJ1-1; clone size: -; CDR3 protein: CASLGGTNTEAFF; CDR3 DNA: TGTGCCAGCTTAGGCGGAACTAACACTGAAGCTTTCTTT
V gene: TRBV5-1; D gene: -; J gene: TRBJ1-3; clone size: -; CDR3 protein: CASSLEPGNTIYF; CDR3 DNA: TGCGCCAGCAGCTTGGAGCCCGGAAACACCATATATTTT
V gene: TRBV5-8; D gene: -; J gene: TRBJ1-1; clone size: -; CDR3 protein: CASSLSGATEAFF; CDR3 DNA: TGTGCCAGCAGCTTGTCAGGGGCCACTGAAGCTTTCTTT